The 4 T cell receptor beta chains below come from one sample, sequenced in a study of control samples from healthy donors and cancer patients. Repertoires were generated with immunoSEQ multiplex PCR, while TCRdb's copy carries only in-frame clones and drops some. The sample carries about 100,000 clones, over 85% recorded once. The specimen was blood. The receptors come from a man between 18 and 35 years old in good health.

The V and J genes are TRBV3-1 (or the pseudogene TRBV3-2) and TRBJ2-7, with TRBD1 as a possible D gene (6 bases). Trimming took off 9 bases at V and 0 bases at J, with 15 bases between the two ends. In germline, CDR1 is LGHDT, CDR2 YNNKEL (reference sequence). The CDR3 contains 14 residues. CDR3 sequence reads: CARRQEKGSYEQYF. CDR3 DNA sequence: TGTGCCAGAAGACAGGAGAAGGGCTCCTACGAGCAGTACTTC.

The chain has TRBV27 and TRBJ1-4, with D maybe TRBD1 (5 bases). Trimming pared 2 bases from V and 4 bases from J, leaving 8 bases between. The CDR3 length is 14 residues. Germline V gene lookup returns CDR1 MNHEY and CDR2 SMNVEV (reference sequence). The CDR3 spells CASSLGGYNEKLFF. In DNA, the CDR3 is TGTGCCAGCAGTTTAGGGGGGTATAATGAAAAACTGTTTTTT.

This chain joins TRBV25-1 and TRBJ1-1; maybe TRBD1 (5 bases). The germline V gene has CDR1 MGHDK and CDR2 SYGVNS. CDR3 length: 16 amino acids. With 8 bases removed from V and 1 base from J, the gap between germline ends came to 20 bases. For the CDR3, the DNA is TGTGCCAGCCACACGATCGACAGCCAAGGGAACACTGAAGCTTTCTTT. It codes for CASHTIDSQGNTEAFF. Full variable domain (rest looked up from reference TRBV25-1 and TRBJ1-1): EADIYQTPRYLVIGTGKKITLECSQTMGHDKMYWYQQDPGMELHLIHYSYGVNSTEKGDLSSESTVSRIRTEHFPLTLESARPSHTSQYLCASHTIDSQGNTEAFFGQGTRLTVV.

The chain is built from TRBV18 and TRBJ2-4, with D tentatively TRBD1 (5 bases). Germline loops: CDR1 KGHSH, CDR2 LQKENI. CDR3 length: 15 amino acids. The V end lost 4 bases, the J end lost 3 bases, and 13 bases lay between the germline ends. CDR3 loop: CASSHSGLGKNIQYF. CDR3 bases: TGTGCCAGCTCACATTCAGGGTTAGGCAAAAACATTCAGTACTTC.